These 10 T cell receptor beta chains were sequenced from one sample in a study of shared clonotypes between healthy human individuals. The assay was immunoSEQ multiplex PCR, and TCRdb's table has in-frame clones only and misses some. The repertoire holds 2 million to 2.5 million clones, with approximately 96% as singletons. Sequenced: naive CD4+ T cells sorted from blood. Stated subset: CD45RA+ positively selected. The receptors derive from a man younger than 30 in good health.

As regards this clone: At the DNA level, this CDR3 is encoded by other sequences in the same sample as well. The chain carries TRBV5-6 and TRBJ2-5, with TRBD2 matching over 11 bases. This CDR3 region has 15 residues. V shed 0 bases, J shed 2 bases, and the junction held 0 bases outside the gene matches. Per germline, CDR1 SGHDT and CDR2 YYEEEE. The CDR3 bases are TGTGCCAGCAGCTTGGGACTAGCGGGGCAAGAGACCCAGTACTTC. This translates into CASSLGLAGQETQYF.

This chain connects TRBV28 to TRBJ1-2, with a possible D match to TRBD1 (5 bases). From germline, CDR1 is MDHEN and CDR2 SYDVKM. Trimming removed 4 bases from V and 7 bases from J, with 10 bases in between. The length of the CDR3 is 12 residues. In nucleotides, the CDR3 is TGTGCCAGCAGTTCCTTCGGGGGTGGCTACACCTTC. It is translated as CASSSFGGGYTF.

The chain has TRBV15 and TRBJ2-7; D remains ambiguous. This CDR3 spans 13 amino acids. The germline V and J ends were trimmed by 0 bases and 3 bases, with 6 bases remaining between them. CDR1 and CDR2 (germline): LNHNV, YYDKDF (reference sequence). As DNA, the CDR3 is TGTGCCACCAGCAGAGATCCCTACTACGAGCAGTACTTC. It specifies CATSRDPYYEQYF.

CDR3 sequence: CASSIPYSGNTIYF. The CDR3 region has the DNA TGTGCCAGTAGTATCCCTTACTCTGGAAACACCATATATTTT. This chain joins TRBV19 and TRBJ1-3; D is uncertain. V lost 3 bases and J 0 bases, leaving 6 bases between the germline ends. Germline values: CDR1 LNHDA, CDR2 SQIVND (reference sequence). The length of the CDR3 is 14 residues.

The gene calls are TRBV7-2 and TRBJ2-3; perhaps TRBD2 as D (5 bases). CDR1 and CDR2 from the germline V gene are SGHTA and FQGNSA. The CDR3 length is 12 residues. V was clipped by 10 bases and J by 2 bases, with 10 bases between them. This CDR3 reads CATGVYTDTQYF. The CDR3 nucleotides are TGTGCCACCGGGGTTTACACAGATACGCAGTATTTT.

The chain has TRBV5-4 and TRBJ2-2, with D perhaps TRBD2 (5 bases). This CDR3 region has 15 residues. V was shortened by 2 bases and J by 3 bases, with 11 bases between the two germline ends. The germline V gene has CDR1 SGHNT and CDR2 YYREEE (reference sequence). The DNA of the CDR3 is TGTGCCAGCAGCTTTAGAGGGAATGACACCGGGGAGCTGTTTTTT. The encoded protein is CASSFRGNDTGELFF.

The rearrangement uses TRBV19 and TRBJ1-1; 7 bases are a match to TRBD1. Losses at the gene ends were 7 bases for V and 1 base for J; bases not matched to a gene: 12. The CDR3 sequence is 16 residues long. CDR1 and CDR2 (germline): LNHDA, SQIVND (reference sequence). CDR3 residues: CASNRRDRASNTEAFF. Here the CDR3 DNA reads TGTGCCAGTAATCGGAGGGACAGAGCATCGAACACTGAAGCTTTCTTT.

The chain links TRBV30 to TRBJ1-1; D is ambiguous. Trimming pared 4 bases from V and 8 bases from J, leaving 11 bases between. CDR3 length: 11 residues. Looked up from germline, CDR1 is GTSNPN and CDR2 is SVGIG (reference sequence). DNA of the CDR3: TGTGCCTGGACCCCCCAATGGGAAGCTTTCTTT. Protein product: CAWTPQWEAFF.

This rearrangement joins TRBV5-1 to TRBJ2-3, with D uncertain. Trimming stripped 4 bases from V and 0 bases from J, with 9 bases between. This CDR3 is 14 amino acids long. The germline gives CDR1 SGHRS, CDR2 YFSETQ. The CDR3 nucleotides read TGCGCCAGCAGCAAAGTACGGAGCACAGATACGCAGTATTTT. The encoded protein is CASSKVRSTDTQYF.

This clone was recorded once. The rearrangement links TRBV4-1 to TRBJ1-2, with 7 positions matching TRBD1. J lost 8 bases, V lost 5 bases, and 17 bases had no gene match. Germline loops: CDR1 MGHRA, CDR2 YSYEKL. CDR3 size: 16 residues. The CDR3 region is CASSEMSDRSSVGYTF. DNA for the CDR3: TGCGCCAGCAGCGAAATGTCGGACAGGAGTAGTGTCGGCTACACCTTC.